One and the same sample provided the 30 T cell receptor beta chains below, sequenced in a study of blood T cell repertoires in COVID-19. The data were produced by immunoSEQ multiplex PCR, yet TCRdb's version contains in-frame clones alone and is incomplete. There are roughly 240,000 clones in the sample; 70% to 90% occur only once, and 3.6% lies in the top ten. The sample comprised peripheral blood. The receptors here all came from a man between 18 and 35 years old with active or convalescent COVID-19.

The chain carries TRBV5-5 and TRBJ2-3, with a possible D match to TRBD1 (6 bases). The V end lost 4 bases, the J end lost 3 bases, and 18 bases lay between the germline ends. Germline CDR1 and CDR2: SGHKS and YYEKEE (reference sequence). The CDR3 consists of 16 residues. The CDR3 DNA is TGTGCCAGCAGCCCGCGGGCCCCTAGGGGGACAGATACGCAGTATTTT. As protein: CASSPRAPRGTDTQYF.

This chain uses TRBV9 with TRBJ1-2; 10 nucleotides match TRBD1. The CDR3 is made up of 13 amino acids. With 4 bases clipped from V and 6 bases from J, the junction kept 3 bases outside the gene matches. The germline CDR1 and CDR2 sequences are SGDLS and YYNGEE. As DNA, the CDR3 is TGTGCCAGCAGCCTCGGACAGGGGGATGGCTACACCTTC. This translates into CASSLGQGDGYTF. Full variable domain (outside the CDR3, taken from reference TRBV9 and TRBJ1-2): DSGVTQTPKHLITATGQRVTLRCSPRSGDLSVYWYQQSLDQGLQFLIQYYNGEERAKGNILERFSAQQFPDLHSELNLSSLELGDSALYFCASSLGQGDGYTFGSGTRLTVV.

The V call is TRBV5-1, the J call TRBJ2-7; tentative D call: TRBD2 (5 bases). Trimming took off 4 bases at V and 0 bases at J, with 14 bases between the two ends. The CDR3 extends over 15 amino acids. CDR1 SGHRS and CDR2 YFSETQ come from the germline V gene. The chain's CDR3 is CASSGGLTRSYEQYF. The DNA for the CDR3 is TGCGCCAGCAGCGGCGGGCTCACCCGCTCCTACGAGCAGTACTTC. Together with reference TRBV5-1 and TRBJ2-7, the CDR3 gives the full variable domain: KAGVTQTPRYLIKTRGQQVTLSCSPISGHRSVSWYQQTPGQGLQFLFEYFSETQRNKGNFPGRFSGRQFSNSRSEMNVSTLELGDSALYLCASSGGLTRSYEQYFGPGTRLTVT.

The V and J genes are TRBV28 and TRBJ1-5, with TRBD1 matching 7 bases. V shed 7 bases, J shed 4 bases, and the junction held 4 bases outside the gene matches. The germline CDR1 and CDR2 sequences are MDHEN and SYDVKM. The CDR3 runs 13 residues. DNA of the CDR3: TGTGCCAGCACGGGACAGCCTAATCAGCCCCAGCATTTT. Protein sequence: CASTGQPNQPQHF.

The chain employs TRBV6-2 or TRBV6-3 and TRBJ2-5; D is ambiguous. CDR1 is MNHEY and CDR2 is SVGEGT in the germline V gene. This CDR3 region has 12 residues. V gave up 2 bases and J gave up 3 bases, with 4 bases separating them. DNA for the CDR3: TGTGCCAGCAGTTACCAGAAAGAGACCCAGTACTTC. Translating it yields CASSYQKETQYF.

The chain links TRBV5-1 to TRBJ2-2; D unresolved. The germline V and J ends were trimmed by 6 bases and 1 base, with 4 bases remaining between them. This CDR3 comprises 12 residues. Germline lookup yields CDR1 SGHRS and CDR2 YFSETQ. Here the CDR3 reads CASNQNTGELFF. The CDR3 DNA reads TGCGCCAGCAATCAGAACACCGGGGAGCTGTTTTTT.

The chain carries TRBV20-1 and TRBJ1-5, with TRBD1 as a possible D gene (5 bases). The CDR3 totals 15 residues. Per the germline V gene, CDR1 is DFQATT and CDR2 is SNEGSKA (reference sequence). V was trimmed by 5 bases and J by 7 bases, leaving 21 bases between them. The CDR3: CSAGGGRGFGQPQHF. The CDR3 coding sequence is TGCAGTGCTGGTGGGGGAAGGGGCTTTGGGCAGCCCCAGCATTTT.

This clone was recorded once. This chain connects TRBV13 to TRBJ1-6, with a weak D call TRBD1 (6 bases). Germline CDR1 PRHDT, CDR2 FYEKMQ (reference sequence). V lost 5 bases and J 7 bases, leaving 15 bases between the germline ends. The CDR3 length is 15 residues. DNA for the CDR3: TGTGCCAGCAGCCCGTGGGACAAACAAAATTCACCCCTCCACTTT. Its protein is CASSPWDKQNSPLHF.

The rearrangement uses TRBV9 and TRBJ2-2; tentatively, D is TRBD1 (5 bases). The V gene lost 0 bases and the J gene lost 5 bases, with 17 bases spanning the gap. CDR3 length: 17 amino acids. Germline CDR1 reads SGDLS; CDR2 reads YYNGEE. CDR3 loop: CASSVGPQGRYTGELFF. The CDR3 bases are TGTGCCAGCAGCGTAGGTCCCCAGGGAAGGTATACCGGGGAGCTGTTTTTT.

This chain uses TRBV20-1 with TRBJ2-1; D unresolved. The CDR3 extends over 8 amino acids. The germline V gene has CDR1 DFQATT and CDR2 SNEGSKA (reference sequence). DNA for the CDR3: TGCAGCCTAGGTGCGCAGTTCTTC. This translates into CSLGAQFF.

The V call is TRBV25-1, the J call TRBJ1-4; D remains ambiguous. The CDR3 covers 12 residues. Germline assignment: CDR1 MGHDK and CDR2 SYGVNS. The germline V and J ends were trimmed by 4 bases and 3 bases, with 3 bases remaining between them. CDR3 in DNA: TGTGCCAGCAGTGCCGCTAATGAAAAACTGTTTTTT. It specifies CASSAANEKLFF.

The chain recombines TRBV6-6 with TRBJ2-1; 11 bases fit TRBD2. Germline V gene data show CDR1 as MNHNY and CDR2 as SVGAGI (reference sequence). V shed 4 bases, J shed 7 bases, and the junction held 3 bases outside the gene matches. CDR3 length equals 14 residues. The CDR3 DNA reads as TGTGCCAGCAGTTCTAGCGGGGGGCGGAATGAGCAGTTCTTC. Translating gives CASSSSGGRNEQFF.

The chain employs TRBV5-6 and TRBJ1-2; D gene uncertain. The V end lost 4 bases, the J end lost 6 bases, and 13 bases lay between the germline ends. Germline CDR1 is SGHDT and CDR2 is YYEEEE. The CDR3 sequence is 13 residues long. The CDR3 reads CASSTSTEDGYTF. The CDR3, as DNA: TGTGCCAGCAGCACGAGTACAGAAGATGGCTACACCTTC.

CDR3 region: CSATGFTEAFF. The CDR3 DNA follows: TGCAGTGCTACGGGGTTCACTGAAGCTTTCTTT. J is TRBJ1-1 and V is TRBV20-1; no reliable D call. The germline gives CDR1 DFQATT, CDR2 SNEGSKA (reference sequence). V lost 4 bases to trimming and J lost 4 bases, with 7 bases between them. The CDR3 is 11 residues long.

This clone is a singleton in its sample. The chain has TRBV5-1 and TRBJ2-1, with 8 bases aligning to TRBD2. The CDR3 length is 15 residues. Germline values: CDR1 SGHRS, CDR2 YFSETQ. V lost 0 bases and J lost 9; bases outside the gene matches: 8. This chain's CDR3 is CASSLVSGTGLEQFF. CDR3 DNA: TGCGCCAGCAGCTTGGTTAGCGGGACGGGCCTTGAGCAGTTCTTC.

The chain couples TRBV27 to TRBJ2-7; 8 nucleotides match TRBD1. After removal of 7 bases from V and 2 bases from J, the junction contained 7 bases not matched to a gene. The CDR3 is made up of 14 amino acids. Germline V CDR1 and CDR2: MNHEY, SMNVEV (reference sequence). CDR3 sequence: CASMDLGQAYEQYF. The CDR3 DNA sequence: TGTGCCAGCATGGATTTGGGACAGGCCTACGAGCAGTACTTC.

The V call is TRBV20-1, the J call TRBJ2-3; 7 bases map to TRBD2. Germline values: CDR1 DFQATT, CDR2 SNEGSKA (reference sequence). The CDR3 is 13 residues long. V shed 3 bases and J 6 bases; nucleotides not matched to a gene: 6. The chain's CDR3 is CSASSGQGDTQYF. The CDR3 coding sequence is TGCAGTGCTAGTAGCGGGCAGGGCGATACGCAGTATTTT.

V is TRBV10-1 and J is TRBJ1-2; D gene ambiguous. The germline V gene encodes CDR1 WNHNN and CDR2 SYGVQD (reference sequence). The CDR3 has 13 residues. Trimming took off 4 bases at V and 4 bases at J, with 10 bases between the two ends. The CDR3, as DNA: TGCGCCAGCAGTGCTTCGGAGACCTATGGCTACACCTTC. Encoded protein: CASSASETYGYTF.

The chain employs TRBV25-1 and TRBJ2-3; 7 bases align to TRBD1. Germline V gene lookup returns CDR1 MGHDK and CDR2 SYGVNS. This CDR3 has 16 residues. J was trimmed by 0 bases and V by 4 bases; bases with no gene match: 7. CDR3 sequence reads: CASSVQPTGSTDTQYF. CDR3 coding DNA: TGTGCCAGCAGTGTACAACCGACAGGGAGCACAGATACGCAGTATTTT. The complete variable domain, with remaining parts taken from reference TRBV25-1 and TRBJ2-3, reads EADIYQTPRYLVIGTGKKITLECSQTMGHDKMYWYQQDPGMELHLIHYSYGVNSTEKGDLSSESTVSRIRTEHFPLTLESARPSHTSQYLCASSVQPTGSTDTQYFGPGTRLTVL.

This rearrangement joins TRBV4-2 to TRBJ2-3, with 7 nucleotides matching TRBD2. CDR1 is LGHNA, CDR2 YNFKEQ, per germline. This CDR3 contains 18 residues. J gave up 1 base and V 0 bases, and 10 bases lay outside the gene matches. The CDR3 spells CASSQDDRDYGGTDTQYF. CDR3 in DNA: TGTGCCAGCAGCCAAGATGATCGGGACTATGGCGGCACAGATACGCAGTATTTT.

This clone turned up a few times. This rearrangement joins TRBV7-9 to TRBJ2-7, with 7 bases identical to TRBD1. The V segment lost 5 bases and the J segment 3 bases; nucleotides outside the gene matches: 16. The CDR3 totals 17 residues. Germline V CDR1 and CDR2: SEHNR, FQNEAQ (reference sequence). The CDR3 nucleotides are TGTGCCAGCAGCGCAGGCCCTACCGGACAGGCATACTACGAGCAGTACTTC. Encoded protein: CASSAGPTGQAYYEQYF.

The genes are TRBV5-1 and TRBJ1-6; D call uncertain. The germline V gene has CDR1 SGHRS and CDR2 YFSETQ. Trimming pared 4 bases from V and 7 bases from J, leaving 12 bases between. The CDR3 contains 14 residues. CDR3 bases: TGCGCCAGCAGCACTTCAGGCAGGAATTCACCCCTCCACTTT. As protein: CASSTSGRNSPLHF.

This sequence joins TRBV2 and TRBJ1-5; no clear D. The ends were cut back, 4 bases at V and 3 bases at J, with 10 bases in the middle. Germline V gene data show CDR1 as SNHLY and CDR2 as FYNNEI. The CDR3 is made up of 14 amino acids. The DNA of the CDR3 is TGTGCCAGCAGTGGACTTCCAATCAATCAGCCCCAGCATTTT. As protein: CASSGLPINQPQHF.

Here the CDR3 reads CATSADEGLSHEQYF. The DNA for the CDR3 is TGTGCCACCAGTGCCGATGAGGGACTTTCCCACGAGCAGTACTTC. The V and J genes are TRBV24-1 and TRBJ2-7, with D tentatively TRBD2 (6 bases). The CDR3 covers 15 residues. V was shortened by 5 bases and J by 5 bases, with 18 bases between the two germline ends. Germline CDR1 is KGHDR and CDR2 is SFDVKD.

J is TRBJ2-2 and V is TRBV5-1; 11 positions agree with TRBD2. Per the germline V gene, CDR1 is SGHRS and CDR2 is YFSETQ. There are 15 residues in the CDR3. V lost 3 bases and J lost 5; bases outside the gene matches: 3. The chain's CDR3 is CASSSLAGATGELFF. The DNA of the CDR3 is TGCGCCAGCAGCTCACTAGCGGGGGCAACCGGGGAGCTGTTTTTT.

V gene TRBV15 combines with J gene TRBJ2-1; D call uncertain. The CDR3 sequence is 11 residues long. Germline CDR1 is LNHNV and CDR2 is YYDKDF (reference sequence). V was shortened by 1 base and J by 8 bases, with 3 bases between the two germline ends. CDR3 coding DNA: TGTGCCACCAGCAGAGGCGATGAGCAGTTCTTC. Translated: CATSRGDEQFF. Based on the CDR3 plus reference TRBV15 and TRBJ2-1, the full variable domain is DAMVIQNPRYQVTQFGKPVTLSCSQTLNHNVMYWYQQKSSQAPKLLFHYYDKDFNNEADTPDNFQSRRPNTSFCFLDIRSPGLGDTAMYLCATSRGDEQFFGPGTRLTVL.

Notes on this clone: Other nucleotide sequences from this sample produce the same CDR3. The rearrangement uses TRBV12-3 or TRBV12-4 and TRBJ1-5; D might be TRBD1 (6 bases). V was shortened by 3 bases and J by 5 bases, with 8 bases between the two germline ends. The CDR3 is 13 amino acids. Here the CDR3 DNA reads TGTGCCAGCAGTTTGACAGGTTATCAGCCCCAGCATTTT. Its translation is CASSLTGYQPQHF.

V usage is TRBV28 and J usage is TRBJ1-3, with D uncertain. Trimming took 8 bases from V and 0 from J, leaving 14 bases between them. The CDR3 contains 15 residues. In germline, CDR1 is MDHEN, CDR2 SYDVKM. CDR3 sequence reads: CASSEDSISGNTIYF. DNA for the CDR3: TGTGCCAGCTCGGAGGATTCCATCTCTGGAAACACCATATATTTT.

The rearrangement uses TRBV30 and TRBJ2-1, with TRBD2 matching 10 bases. Trimming at V came to 4 bases and at J to 1 base, leaving 1 base not matched to a gene. CDR1 and CDR2 from the germline V gene are GTSNPN and SVGIG (reference sequence). CDR3 length: 14 residues. CDR3 nucleotide sequence: TGTGCCTGGAATAGCGGGGGGTCCTACAATGAGCAGTTCTTC. The encoded protein is CAWNSGGSYNEQFF.

This clone has just a few counts. The rearrangement joins TRBV7-9 to TRBJ1-1; 7 nucleotides agree with TRBD1. The V segment lost 1 base and the J segment 1 base; nucleotides outside the gene matches: 3. CDR1 and CDR2 from the germline V gene are SEHNR and FQNEAQ (reference sequence). The CDR3 loop spans 15 amino acids. The CDR3 region is CASSLVNRGNTEAFF. The CDR3 coding sequence is TGTGCCAGCAGCTTAGTGAACAGGGGGAACACTGAAGCTTTCTTT.